This entry describes one T cell receptor (beta chain). This clonotype was found once. Its antigen is still unknown. Base qualities were left out, and no much larger clone turns up one base away. A solitary read yields weak support. Peripheral blood CD8+ and CD4+ T cells from healthy donors, Susac syndrome patients and multiple sclerosis patients were profiled by high-throughput TCR beta sequencing. Recently defined diagnostic criteria for definite or probable disease were met by the Susac syndrome patients. CD8+ TEMRA cells were enriched by FACS, while bulk CD8+ and CD4+ T cells were purified by magnetic negative isolation. Blood was drawn into EDTA tubes, processed within 24 hours, and PBMCs were isolated by density gradient centrifugation. PBMCs intended for TCR sequencing were frozen in liquid nitrogen and were later thawed in a 37 degrees C water bath. The sorted or isolated CD4+, CD8+ and CD8+ TEMRA cells reached a purity of at least 90%.

The CDR3 contains 14 residues, cysteine and phenylalanine counted. Only CDR3 DNA remains: 42 bases, in frame from the first base. The germline V gene (reference sequence) specifies SEHNR as CDR1 and FQNEAQ as CDR2. From V the trimming removes 6 bases and from J it removes 6 bases, while the gene matches leave 10 bases of the junction unaccounted for. This record belongs to a study of CD8 T cells in Susac syndrome (dated by TCRdb to between 2018 and 2020). Turning to the overall study: Of the Susac syndrome patients who were sequenced, eight were in clinical remission while six had clinically active disease. At blood withdrawal, Susac syndrome patients were either therapy-naive, taking corticosteroids (in some cases with IVIg as well), or taking IVIg alone. The study used repertoire sequencing to test whether antigen drove CD8+ T cell activation and differentiation in Susac syndrome.

RNA was extracted using the RNeasy kit, and about 0.45 to 1 ug of the RNA was reverse transcribed with random hexamers. The immunoSEQ multiplex PCR assay, which covers 54 Vbeta and 13 Jbeta segments, was used to amplify TCR beta CDR3 regions. PCR amplification bias was corrected using a synthetic template baseline for primer optimization and computational correction. Processing in the source paper ran as follows. Only productive sequences were kept, with reads annotated to V, D and J genes according to IMGT and analyzed in immunoSEQ Analyzer. Clonality was calculated as one minus the Shannon entropy normalized by log2 of the number of productive unique sequences. Public and private clones were assessed among the 100 most prevalent clones of each patient and control. A clone was defined as Susac-specific if it was absent from the healthy and MS cohorts, from more than 850 published viral clones and from other ImmuneACCESS disease sequences. TCRdb reanalyzed the raw reads on its own, using fastp at Q25 for trimming and MiXCR for clone calling, and kept in-frame beta chains. Every distinct CDR3 protein forms one entry, paired with its most common genes and DNA. These V and J calls rely on TCRdb rather than the paper's analysis. This sample is represented by around 130,000 distinct CDR3 sequences; 95% to 96% of them were singletons. The ten largest clones take up over 0.12% of the sample.

What the study reported, not specific to this receptor: The study acknowledged that relatively few individuals were included in the TCR sequencing and HLA analysis. In the CD4+ T cell repertoire of Susac syndrome patients, clonal expansion was not detected.

The chain was built from TRBV7-9 and TRBJ1-1; 7 central nucleotides agree with TRBD1. Sequencing was performed on CD4+ T cells from PBMCs. The receptor was isolated from a human donor with Susac syndrome. The CDR3 loop reads CASRLTPGGPEAFF. The bases are TGTGCCAGCAGACTTACTCCAGGGGGTCCTGAAGCTTTCTTT.